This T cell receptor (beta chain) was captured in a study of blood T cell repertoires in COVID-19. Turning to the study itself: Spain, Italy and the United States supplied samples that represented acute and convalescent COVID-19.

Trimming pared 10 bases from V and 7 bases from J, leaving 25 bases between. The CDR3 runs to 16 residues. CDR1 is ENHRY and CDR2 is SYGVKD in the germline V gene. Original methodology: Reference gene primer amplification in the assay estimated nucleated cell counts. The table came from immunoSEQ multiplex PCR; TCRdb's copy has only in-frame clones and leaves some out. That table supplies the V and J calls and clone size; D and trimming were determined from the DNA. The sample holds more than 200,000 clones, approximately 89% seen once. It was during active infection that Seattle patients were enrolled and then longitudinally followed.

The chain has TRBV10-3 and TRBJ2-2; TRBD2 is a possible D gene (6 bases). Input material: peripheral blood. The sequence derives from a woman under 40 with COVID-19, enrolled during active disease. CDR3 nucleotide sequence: TGTGCCACCGGGGCGGGGCTAGCGCTATCAGTCGGGGAGCTGTTTTTT. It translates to CATGAGLALSVGELFF.